This T cell receptor (beta chain) was sequenced during a study of beta chain features in type 1 diabetes. The whole isolated RNA underwent reverse transcription, so sequencing captured expressed TCRB transcripts. Measured with immunoSEQ multiplex PCR; TCRdb has only the in-frame clones, and not every one. The table lists around 430,000 clones, about 32% of them singletons. V lost 6 bases to trimming and J lost 3 bases; unmatched junction nucleotides: 10. The CDR3 spans 16 residues. The V gene's germline CDR1 is ENHRY and CDR2 SYGVKD. One heparinised blood draw, averaging roughly 0.11 L, came from each donor.

The origin of this receptor is a man between 18 and 29 years old in good health. The chain joins TRBV10-3 to TRBJ1-2, with 10 bases identical to TRBD1. Sequencing input: naive CD4+ T cells from blood. CDR3 sequence: CAIRGTGVSDYYGYTF. Written as DNA, the CDR3 is TGTGCCATCAGAGGGACAGGGGTTTCGGATTACTATGGCTACACCTTC.